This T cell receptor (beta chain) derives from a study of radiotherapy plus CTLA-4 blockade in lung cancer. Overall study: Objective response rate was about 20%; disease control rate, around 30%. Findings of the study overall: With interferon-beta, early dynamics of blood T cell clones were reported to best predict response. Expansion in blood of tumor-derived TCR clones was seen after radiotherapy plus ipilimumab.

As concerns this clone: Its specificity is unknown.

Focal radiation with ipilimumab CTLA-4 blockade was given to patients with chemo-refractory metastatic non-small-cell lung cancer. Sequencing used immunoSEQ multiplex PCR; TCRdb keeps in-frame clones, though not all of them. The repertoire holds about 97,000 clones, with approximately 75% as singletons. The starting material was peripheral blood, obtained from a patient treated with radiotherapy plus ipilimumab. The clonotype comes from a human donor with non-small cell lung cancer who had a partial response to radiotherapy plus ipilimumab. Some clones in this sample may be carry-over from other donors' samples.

The CDR3 loop is CASSLVGSDEQYF. DNA for the CDR3: TGTGCCAGCAGCTTGGTCGGTTCCGACGAGCAGTACTTC. The chain is built from TRBV5-4 and TRBJ2-7, with D uncertain. V was clipped by 0 bases and J by 5 bases, with 9 bases between them. The CDR3 runs to 13 residues. In germline, CDR1 is SGHNT, CDR2 YYREEE (reference sequence). Full variable domain (rest looked up from reference TRBV5-4 and TRBJ2-7): ETGVTQSPTHLIKTRGQQVTLRCSSQSGHNTVSWYQQALGQGPQFIFQYYREEENGRGNFPPRFSGLQFPNYSSELNVNALELDDSALYLCASSLVGSDEQYFGPGTRLTVT.